The source of this T cell receptor (beta chain) is a study of cytomegalovirus exposure and HLA in healthy donors. Findings and limits, study-wide: In vitro assays verified that a few CMV-associated chains recognized CMV antigens specifically. The classifier was said to identify cytomegalovirus status with high specificity and sensitivity. One later analysis, an examination of the 120 validation repertoires, found that first-cohort TCR clusters tended to co-occur in them.

About this clone: The antigen remains unidentified.

Germline lookup yields CDR1 MNHEY and CDR2 SMNVEV (reference sequence). The CDR3 runs 16 residues. V was clipped by 7 bases and J by 8 bases, with 24 bases between them. Sequencing was performed with immunoSEQ multiplex PCR; in TCRdb, only in-frame clones are kept and a portion is missing. The sample has tens of thousands of clones; 90% to 95% are singletons. The sequencing sample was made of PBMCs. This clonotype originated in a woman between 18 and 29 years old in good health and CMV-seropositive. The J gene is TRBJ2-1, the V gene TRBV27; tentatively, D is TRBD1 (7 bases). The CDR3 reads CASTNRGRGWFDEQFF. Here the CDR3 DNA reads TGTGCCAGCACCAATAGGGGGCGGGGCTGGTTCGATGAGCAGTTCTTC.